Given below is one T cell receptor (beta chain) in context. The data are from a study of blood T cell repertoires in COVID-19. The overall study: Samples taken during acute and convalescent COVID-19 were collected in the United States, Italy and Spain. The cDNA or gDNA used as material had been derived from T cells, B-cell-depleted T cells, or PBMCs.

As originally analysed: Nucleated cell counts were estimated from reference gene primer amplification. Using immunoSEQ multiplex PCR, the repertoire was profiled, and TCRdb retains in-frame clones only, with some absent. The DNA gave D and trimming, while V, J and clone size come from that table. Of fewer than 250,000 clones listed, around 87% are singletons. Germline CDR1 reads SGDLS; CDR2 reads YYNGEE. Trimming pared 1 base from V and 4 bases from J, leaving 11 bases between. The CDR3 has 14 amino acids. The receptor was derived from a man aged 60 to 75 with acute or convalescent COVID-19. The chain links TRBV9 to TRBJ2-5, with D tentatively TRBD1 (6 bases). The source material was peripheral blood. The CDR3 protein is CASSVRQGRETQYF. As DNA, the CDR3 is TGTGCCAGCAGCGTAAGGCAGGGGAGAGAGACCCAGTACTTC.